Shown below are 19 T cell receptor beta chains from a single sample sequenced in a study of glioma-infiltrating T cells after dendritic cell vaccination (dated by TCRdb to the mid-2010s). Interpreted using the paper, the time point label stands for: after dendritic cell vaccination, including at tumor progression/relapse. Library preparation employed the immunoSEQ multiplex PCR assay. TCRdb took over this immuneACCESS table, retaining in-frame rearrangements with V and J assigned. Such tables are incomplete; in checked studies, under half of the missing clones stem from an unresolved V gene, and the remainder is unexplained. Here the sample has roughly 100,000 clones; 85% to 90% occur a single time. Approximately 3% of the sample is in the top ten clones. This sample comprised blood, obtained after dendritic cell vaccination. The receptors derive from a human donor with glioblastoma.

CDR3 region: CASSWGGWSSYNSPLHF. The CDR3 coding sequence is TGTGCCAGCAGCTGGGGGGGGTGGAGCTCCTATAATTCACCCCTCCACTTT. The chain uses TRBV7-2 and TRBJ1-6; TRBD1 is a possible D gene (5 bases). Germline V gene lookup returns CDR1 SGHTA and CDR2 FQGNSA. The CDR3 spans 17 residues. The V gene lost 4 bases and the J gene lost 0 bases, with 13 bases spanning the gap.

The rearrangement links TRBV11-2 to TRBJ1-1, with 9 bases fitting TRBD1. In germline, CDR1 is SGHAT, CDR2 FQNNGV. Unmatched junction bases numbered 8, after V lost 7 bases and J lost 5 bases. The CDR3 loop spans 14 amino acids. DNA of the CDR3: TGTGCCAGCACTGTGGACAGGGGATGGACTGAAGCTTTCTTT. Translating gives CASTVDRGWTEAFF.

The CDR3 is CASSPGGGEGTQYF. CDR3 sequence (DNA): TGTGCCAGCAGCCCCGGTGGAGGGGAGGGGACCCAGTACTTC. The rearrangement links TRBV13 to TRBJ2-5; 7 bases line up with TRBD2. V dropped 5 bases and J dropped 7; count of bases not matched to a gene: 10. The CDR3 is 14 amino acids. Germline assignment: CDR1 PRHDT and CDR2 FYEKMQ (reference sequence).

This sequence joins TRBV5-1 and TRBJ2-3; 14 positions match TRBD2. V dropped 4 bases and J dropped 0; count of bases not matched to a gene: 7. Germline assignment: CDR1 SGHRS and CDR2 YFSETQ. The length of the CDR3 is 18 residues. Here the CDR3 reads CASSTGLAGALSTDTQYF. The CDR3, as DNA: TGCGCCAGCAGCACGGGACTAGCGGGAGCGTTGAGCACAGATACGCAGTATTTT.

The V gene is TRBV9, the J gene TRBJ2-1; 7 positions match TRBD1. J gave up 1 base and V 0 bases, and 1 base lay outside the gene matches. The CDR3 is 15 amino acids. Looked up from germline, CDR1 is SGDLS and CDR2 is YYNGEE. CDR3 nucleotides: TGTGCCAGCAGCGTAGAGGGGGCTTCCTACAATGAGCAGTTCTTC. This sequence encodes CASSVEGASYNEQFF.

Of note for this clone: The sample carries other DNA sequences with the same CDR3. J is TRBJ1-3 and V is TRBV9; 7 bases line up with TRBD1. V lost 0 bases to trimming and J lost 3 bases; unmatched junction nucleotides: 3. This CDR3 has 15 residues. The germline gives CDR1 SGDLS, CDR2 YYNGEE. The DNA for the CDR3 is TGTGCCAGCAGCGTAGGACAGGGTAGTGGAAACACCATATATTTT. It specifies CASSVGQGSGNTIYF.

The CDR3 reads CASRRGGSYNEQFF. The CDR3 DNA follows: TGTGCCAGCAGGCGGGGGGGCTCCTACAATGAGCAGTTCTTC. The V and J genes are TRBV27 and TRBJ2-1; 9 bases match TRBD2. J lost 0 bases, V lost 6 bases, and 0 bases had no gene match. Germline V gene sequence: CDR1 MNHEY, CDR2 SMNVEV (reference sequence). The CDR3 has 14 residues.

The rearrangement joins TRBV5-1 to TRBJ2-1; 9 positions agree with TRBD1. Trimming at V came to 4 bases and at J to 8 bases, leaving 7 bases not matched to a gene. CDR3 size: 14 residues. Germline values: CDR1 SGHRS, CDR2 YFSETQ. CDR3 protein: CASSRDRVSDEQFF. The DNA for the CDR3 is TGCGCCAGCAGCCGGGACAGGGTAAGCGATGAGCAGTTCTTC.

This clone was seen only once. The V gene is TRBV2, the J gene TRBJ1-1; D gene unclear. Germline V lookup: CDR1 SNHLY, CDR2 FYNNEI. The CDR3 runs 14 residues. V lost 5 bases and J lost 0, with 10 bases in between. CDR3 sequence reads: CASSMTEMNTEAFF. CDR3 nucleotides: TGTGCCAGCAGTATGACGGAGATGAACACTGAAGCTTTCTTT. The complete variable domain, with remaining parts taken from reference TRBV2 and TRBJ1-1, reads EPEVTQTPSHQVTQMGQEVILRCVPISNHLYFYWYRQILGQKVEFLVSFYNNEISEKSEIFDDQFSVERPDGSNFTLKIRSTKLEDSAMYFCASSMTEMNTEAFFGQGTRLTVV.

The V gene is TRBV9, the J gene TRBJ2-3; 14 bases map to TRBD2. Losses at the gene ends were 4 bases for V and 5 bases for J; bases not matched to a gene: 3. This CDR3 is built from 15 residues. Per germline, CDR1 SGDLS and CDR2 YYNGEE. CDR3 residues: CASSRLAGGQDTQYF. The DNA of the CDR3 is TGTGCCAGCAGCAGACTAGCGGGGGGGCAAGATACGCAGTATTTT.

V usage is TRBV5-4 and J usage is TRBJ2-7; tentative D call: TRBD1 (7 bases). Germline V gene data show CDR1 as SGHNT and CDR2 as YYREEE (reference sequence). The V end lost 9 bases, the J end lost 1 base, and 11 bases lay between the germline ends. There are 12 residues in the CDR3. The CDR3 DNA reads TGTGCCACCCAGGGGGGATCCTACGAGCAGTACTTC. Its protein is CATQGGSYEQYF.

The gene calls are TRBV11-2 and TRBJ2-7, with 11 nucleotides matching TRBD1. V trimming: 5 bases; J trimming: 4 bases; junction bases outside the gene matches: 7. Per the germline V gene, CDR1 is SGHAT and CDR2 is FQNNGV. This CDR3 region has 15 residues. CDR3 in amino acids: CASSRGTGGLYEQYF. The CDR3 nucleotides read TGTGCCAGCAGCCGCGGGACAGGGGGTCTGTACGAGCAGTACTTC.

The V and J genes are TRBV14 and TRBJ2-2; 7 nucleotides align to TRBD1. Looked up from germline, CDR1 is SGHDN and CDR2 is FVKESK. This CDR3 comprises 15 residues. The V gene end was trimmed by 2 bases and the J gene end by 4 bases; junction bases not matched to a gene: 4. This CDR3 is CASSQNRGGTGELFF. In nucleotides, the CDR3 is TGTGCCAGCAGCCAAAACAGGGGCGGCACCGGGGAGCTGTTTTTT. Variable domain in full (rest from reference TRBV14 and TRBJ2-2): EAGVTQFPSHSVIEKGQTVTLRCDPISGHDNLYWYRRVMGKEIKFLLHFVKESKQDESGMPNNRFLAERTGGTYSTLKVQPAELEDSGVYFCASSQNRGGTGELFFGEGSRLTVL.

The V call is TRBV5-4, the J call TRBJ1-6; TRBD1 aligns across 8 bases. V shed 4 bases and J 5 bases; nucleotides not matched to a gene: 5. CDR1 is SGHNT, CDR2 YYREEE, per germline (reference sequence). The CDR3 runs 15 residues. The CDR3 DNA reads TGTGCCAGCAGCGCACAGACAGGGGATAATTCACCCCTCCACTTT. Translation: CASSAQTGDNSPLHF. Variable domain in full (rest from reference TRBV5-4 and TRBJ1-6): ETGVTQSPTHLIKTRGQQVTLRCSSQSGHNTVSWYQQALGQGPQFIFQYYREEENGRGNFPPRFSGLQFPNYSSELNVNALELDDSALYLCASSAQTGDNSPLHFGNGTRLTVT.

The chain has TRBV25-1 and TRBJ1-1; D is unclear. In germline, CDR1 is MGHDK, CDR2 SYGVNS. V was shortened by 3 bases and J by 0 bases, with 11 bases between the two germline ends. The length of the CDR3 is 15 residues. CDR3: CASSDQSYVNTEAFF. CDR3 nucleotides: TGTGCCAGCAGTGACCAGTCTTACGTGAACACTGAAGCTTTCTTT.

V and J are TRBV2 and TRBJ1-2, with 10 bases identical to TRBD1. The CDR3 runs 15 residues. Trimming at V came to 5 bases and at J to 4 bases, leaving 7 bases not matched to a gene. Germline loops: CDR1 SNHLY, CDR2 FYNNEI. Here the CDR3 reads CASSLTGTGVYGYTF. Here the CDR3 DNA reads TGTGCCAGCAGTTTAACCGGGACAGGGGTCTATGGCTACACCTTC.

The V and J genes are TRBV5-5 and TRBJ1-2, with 7 bases matching TRBD1. The CDR3 runs 17 residues. Germline CDR1 reads SGHKS; CDR2 reads YYEKEE (reference sequence). The V and J ends lost 5 bases and 3 bases, in that order; junction bases with no gene match: 16. The CDR3 loop is CASRPPLRDSLHYGYTF. In DNA, the CDR3 is TGTGCCAGCAGACCCCCGCTTCGGGACAGCCTTCACTATGGCTACACCTTC.

This clone has more than one count but fewer than ten. The CDR3: CASSLLADSYNEQFF. The CDR3 nucleotides read TGCGCCAGCAGCCTACTAGCGGACTCCTACAATGAGCAGTTCTTC. The J gene is TRBJ2-1, the V gene TRBV5-1; 8 bases agree with TRBD2. The trim removed 4 bases at V and 0 bases at J, leaving 3 bases unmatched. Germline V gene lookup returns CDR1 SGHRS and CDR2 YFSETQ. This CDR3 has 15 amino acids.

The chain uses TRBV11-2 and TRBJ2-7; a possible D gene is TRBD2 (7 bases). V was clipped by 5 bases and J by 1 base, with 21 bases between them. Germline values: CDR1 SGHAT, CDR2 FQNNGV. The CDR3 covers 17 residues. CDR3 DNA: TGTGCCAGCAGCCAAACCCCAAGGCGGGGGCCATCCTACGAGCAGTACTTC. Translating gives CASSQTPRRGPSYEQYF.